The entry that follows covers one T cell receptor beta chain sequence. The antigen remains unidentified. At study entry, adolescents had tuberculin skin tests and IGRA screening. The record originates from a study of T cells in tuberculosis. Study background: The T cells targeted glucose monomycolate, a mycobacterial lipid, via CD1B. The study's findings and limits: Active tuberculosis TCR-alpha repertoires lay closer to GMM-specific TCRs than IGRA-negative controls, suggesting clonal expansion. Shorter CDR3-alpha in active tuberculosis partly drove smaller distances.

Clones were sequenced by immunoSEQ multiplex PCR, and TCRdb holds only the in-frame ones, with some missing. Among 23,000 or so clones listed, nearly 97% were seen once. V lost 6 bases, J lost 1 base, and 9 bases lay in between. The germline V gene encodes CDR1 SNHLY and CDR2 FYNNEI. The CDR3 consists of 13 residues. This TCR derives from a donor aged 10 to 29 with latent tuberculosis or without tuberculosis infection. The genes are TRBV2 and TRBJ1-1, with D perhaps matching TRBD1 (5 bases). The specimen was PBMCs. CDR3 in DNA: TGTGCCAGCAGGCCGACAGAGAACACTGAAGCTTTCTTT. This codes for CASRPTENTEAFF.